These 15 T cell receptor beta chains were all obtained from the same sample, sequenced in a study of T cells in Graves' hyperthyroidism and ophthalmopathy. The TCR beta CDR3 regions underwent amplification using RNA transcripts as the source. Using the HTBI primer set, a first-round RT-PCR was run on the TCR CDR3. TCRdb used MiXCR to reprocess the multiplex PCR reads, holding one entry per CDR3 protein. The sample lists around 420,000 distinct CDR3 sequences, 15% to 18% occurring once. The sample was blood. Receptors originate from a woman aged 18-35 years with Graves' hyperthyroidism.

With regard to this clonotype: A clone one base away is much larger, so this may be a read error. The rearrangement joins TRBV3-1 to TRBJ2-7; TRBD2 agrees at 9 bases. J gave up 9 bases and V 0 bases, and 9 bases lay outside the gene matches. Germline CDR1 and CDR2: LGHDT and YNNKEL (reference sequence). The CDR3 loop spans 15 amino acids. The CDR3 loop reads CASSQEGGRAPGQYF. The CDR3 DNA reads as TGTGCCAGCAGCCAAGAGGGCGGGAGGGCCCCAGGGCAGTACTTC.

In its sample, this clonotype was seen once. The chain recombines TRBV7-9 with TRBJ2-1, with 9 bases identical to TRBD2. CDR3 length: 14 amino acids. Trimming cost V 4 bases and J 6 bases; bases outside gene matches: 4. Per germline, CDR1 SEHNR and CDR2 FQNEAQ (reference sequence). The CDR3 sequence: CASSSQRGANEQFF. The CDR3 coding sequence is TGTGCCAGCAGCTCCCAGCGGGGGGCCAATGAGCAGTTCTTC.

V and J are TRBV6-2 or TRBV6-3 and TRBJ2-5, with D perhaps TRBD1 or TRBD2 (5 bases each). This CDR3 spans 14 amino acids. Deletions cut 6 bases from V and 10 bases from J, with 21 bases between. Germline lookup yields CDR1 MNHEY and CDR2 SVGEGT. CDR3 coding DNA: TGTGCCAGCAGCCGAAGGGGTACAGCCGGGGTCCAGTACTTC. Protein sequence: CASSRRGTAGVQYF.

This sequence joins TRBV20-1 and TRBJ1-2; D remains unclear. This CDR3 contains 13 residues. CDR1 and CDR2 (germline): DFQATT, SNEGSKA (reference sequence). V was cut by 3 bases and J by 6 bases, with 14 bases left in between. This CDR3 is CSARTFREDGYTF. Written as DNA, the CDR3 is TGCAGTGCTAGGACCTTTCGAGAGGATGGCTACACCTTC.

In its sample, this clonotype was seen many times. The chain uses TRBV28 and TRBJ2-5; TRBD1 agrees at 7 bases. With 5 bases clipped from V and 5 bases from J, the junction kept 5 bases outside the gene matches. Germline V gene sequence: CDR1 MDHEN, CDR2 SYDVKM. The CDR3 loop spans 13 amino acids. The CDR3 loop is CASSLDRVETQYF. In DNA form, the CDR3 reads TGTGCCAGCAGTCTTGACAGGGTTGAGACCCAGTACTTC. The variable domain in full, with the rest retrieved from reference TRBV28 and TRBJ2-5, is DVKVTQSSRYLVKRTGEKVFLECVQDMDHENMFWYRQDPGLGLRLIYFSYDVKMKEKGDIPEGYSVSREKKERFSLILESASTNQTSMYLCASSLDRVETQYFGPGTRLLVL.

This clonotype appeared many times. V and J are TRBV28 and TRBJ1-2, with D unresolved. From germline, CDR1 is MDHEN and CDR2 SYDVKM. The CDR3 is made up of 15 amino acids. V gave up 2 bases and J gave up 5 bases, with 15 bases separating them. CDR3 residues: CASSLGTQQRYGYTF. For the CDR3, the DNA is TGTGCCAGCAGTTTAGGAACGCAGCAACGGTATGGCTACACCTTC.

At least ten counts were recorded for this clonotype. J is TRBJ1-2 and V is TRBV2; 7 positions agree with TRBD1. CDR1 is SNHLY and CDR2 is FYNNEI in the germline V gene. With V trimmed by 5 bases and J by 7 bases, 4 bases remained unmatched. This CDR3 is 12 amino acids long. CDR3 residues: CASSPDRVGYTF. CDR3 bases: TGTGCCAGCAGTCCCGACAGGGTTGGCTACACCTTC.

At least ten counts were recorded for this clonotype. The CDR3 nucleotides are TGCGCCAGCAGCTTGGGAGGTATTGGGGGAGGAGTAGTCACTGAAGCTTTCTTT. As protein: CASSLGGIGGGVVTEAFF. The gene calls are TRBV5-1 and TRBJ1-1, with D possibly TRBD1 on 5 matching bases. Germline lookup yields CDR1 SGHRS and CDR2 YFSETQ. The CDR3 length is 18 residues. V was shortened by 0 bases and J by 4 bases, with 22 bases between the two germline ends.

There are many counts of this clonotype. This chain connects TRBV27 to TRBJ2-1; 8 bases agree with TRBD2. This CDR3 has 17 residues. The V segment lost 5 bases and the J segment 0 bases; nucleotides outside the gene matches: 9. Germline V gives CDR1 MNHEY, CDR2 SMNVEV (reference sequence). CDR3 bases: TGTGCCAGCAGTCCCTCGACAGGACTAGCCTCCTACAATGAGCAGTTCTTC. It is translated as CASSPSTGLASYNEQFF.

The chain links TRBV20-1 to TRBJ2-1; 9 bases line up with TRBD2. Germline CDR1 is DFQATT and CDR2 is SNEGSKA (reference sequence). This CDR3 region has 15 residues. Losses at the gene ends were 3 bases for V and 3 bases for J; bases not matched to a gene: 6. The CDR3 here is CSASGGRAIYNEQFF. The CDR3 nucleotides are TGCAGTGCTAGCGGCGGGAGGGCTATCTACAATGAGCAGTTCTTC.

This clonotype came up many times. The chain employs TRBV7-3 and TRBJ1-1, with D possibly TRBD1 on 6 matching bases. The germline V and J ends were trimmed by 1 base and 1 base, with 19 bases remaining between them. Germline CDR1 reads SGHTA; CDR2 reads FQGTGA. The CDR3 is 18 amino acids. CDR3 residues: CASSLRGAMAAGNTEAFF. The CDR3, as DNA: TGTGCCAGCAGCTTAAGGGGGGCTATGGCTGCGGGGAACACTGAAGCTTTCTTT.

This clonotype showed up many times. This rearrangement joins TRBV12-3 or TRBV12-4 to TRBJ1-1; a possible D gene is TRBD1 (5 bases). Trimming took off 7 bases at V and 0 bases at J, with 21 bases between the two ends. The CDR3 covers 17 residues. The CDR3 sequence is CASTPRGGDYMNTEAFF. CDR3 bases: TGTGCCAGCACCCCGCGCGGAGGGGACTACATGAACACTGAAGCTTTCTTT.

Ten or more counts support this clonotype. V gene TRBV12-3 or TRBV12-4 combines with J gene TRBJ1-2, with a weak D call TRBD1 (6 bases). The CDR3 is 15 amino acids. V was trimmed by 6 bases and J by 3 bases, leaving 17 bases between them. The CDR3 DNA sequence: TGTGCCAGCAGCCTTAGGTGGGGGCCGGACTATGGCTACACCTTC. Amino acids: CASSLRWGPDYGYTF.

Turning to this clonotype: This likely comes from a read error, as the CDR3 has no conserved phenylalanine or tryptophan at its end. The chain uses TRBV12-3 or TRBV12-4 and TRBJ1-1, with 7 bases identical to TRBD1. Germline trimming cut 6 bases from V and 3 bases from J; bases unmatched to any gene: 4. The CDR3 sequence is 13 residues long. In DNA form, the CDR3 reads TGTGCCAGCAGCCCGGGACAGCACACTGAAGCTTTCCTT. It codes for CASSPGQHTEAFL.

This clonotype was seen a handful of times. The chain recombines TRBV6-1 with TRBJ1-5; the D is unclear. Germline V gene lookup returns CDR1 MNHNS and CDR2 SASEGT. The CDR3 contains 14 residues. The ends were cut back, 2 bases at V and 5 bases at J, with 10 bases in the middle. The CDR3: CASSELHQDQPQHF. CDR3 coding DNA: TGTGCCAGCAGTGAATTGCATCAGGATCAGCCCCAGCATTTT.